One and the same sample provided the 5 T cell receptor beta chains below, sequenced in a study of T-cell reconstitution after alpha-beta-depleted transplantation in children. Construction of the TCRbeta library involved unique molecular identifiers. MiXCR, run by TCRdb on the PCR reads, gives a single entry per CDR3 protein. This table has a few hundred thousand distinct CDR3 sequences, 15% to 20% appearing once. Sequenced here: PBMCs from the stem cell graft donor, sampled from the stem cell graft. The receptors stem from a human donor who donated a stem cell graft to a child with acute lymphoblastic leukemia.

CDR3 bases: TGTGCCAGCAGTTACTCGGGCCTCTCTGGCAATCAGCCCCAGCATTTT. Protein product: CASSYSGLSGNQPQHF. The gene calls are TRBV6-5 and TRBJ1-5; D is uncertain. Trimming stripped 0 bases from V and 2 bases from J, with 11 bases between. The CDR3 consists of 16 residues. In germline, CDR1 is MNHEY, CDR2 SVGAGI.

This clonotype has just a few counts. This sequence joins TRBV5-1 and TRBJ2-5; the D gene is possibly TRBD2 (6 bases). Trimming cost V 10 bases and J 6 bases, with 22 bases left between them. The CDR3 covers 14 residues. Germline V gene data show CDR1 as SGHRS and CDR2 as YFSETQ. The CDR3 region has the DNA TGCGCCGGTCGGGTAACAGCGGGCGAGAAGACCCAGTACTTC. This translates into CAGRVTAGEKTQYF.

This clonotype was detected only a few times. This sequence joins TRBV20-1 and TRBJ2-1, with 11 bases fitting TRBD2. This CDR3 has 18 residues. The germline CDR1 and CDR2 sequences are DFQATT and SNEGSKA (reference sequence). J was trimmed by 0 bases and V by 8 bases; bases with no gene match: 15. The CDR3 DNA is TGCAGTCCGCCCAGGGTCCTAGCGGGAGGTCGCTCCTACAATGAGCAGTTCTTC. It translates to CSPPRVLAGGRSYNEQFF.

This clonotype was counted between two and nine times. This chain joins TRBV18 and TRBJ1-4; D gene unclear. Germline lookup yields CDR1 KGHSH and CDR2 LQKENI. Trimming removed 3 bases at V and 6 bases at J, with 8 bases between. The CDR3 runs 13 residues. The CDR3, as DNA: TGTGCCAGCTCACCTTATTCGGATGAAAAACTGTTTTTT. Its protein is CASSPYSDEKLFF.

This clonotype came up a few times. V is TRBV24-1 and J is TRBJ2-2; D is ambiguous. V shed 12 bases and J shed 3 bases, with 13 bases lying between them. Germline lookup yields CDR1 KGHDR and CDR2 SFDVKD. This CDR3 is 13 amino acids long. CDR3 amino acids: CAVGRFDTGELFF. CDR3 nucleotides: TGTGCCGTCGGACGTTTTGACACCGGGGAGCTGTTTTTT.